The TCR beta chain under discussion was sequenced for a study of T cell responses to AZD1222 COVID-19 vaccine. J gave up 3 bases and V 5 bases, and 6 bases lay outside the gene matches. The CDR3 totals 15 residues. Per germline, CDR1 MNHEY and CDR2 SMNVEV (reference sequence). Assay: immunoSEQ multiplex PCR; the TCRdb copy retains only in-frame clones and omits some. The data contain approximately 110,000 clones, approximately 85% of them seen just once; the ten biggest clones take up just under 4.5%. This clone was seen just once. The target antigen is unknown. Overall study results and limits: Targeting of unmutated variant regions was reportedly seen in nearly half of spike-specific TCRs.

The TCR sequence derives from an adult who received the AZD1222 COVID-19 vaccine. Material: peripheral blood, obtained 28 days after the second AZD1222 dose. The genes are TRBV27 and TRBJ2-7; 11 nucleotides agree with TRBD1. This CDR3 is CASSEGQGVNYEQYF. CDR3 bases: TGTGCCAGCAGTGAGGGACAGGGGGTGAACTACGAGCAGTACTTC.